This T cell receptor (beta chain) is drawn from a study of Ad26.COV2.S vaccination and SARS-CoV-2 variants. The treatment here: some 20 received Ad26.COV2.S at low or high dose, single or two shots; about five received placebo; per-sample allocation not given. Collection of samples fell on day 63 after the first vaccine or placebo injection. Generated by immunoSEQ multiplex PCR, the TCRdb table keeps only in-frame clones and is missing some. The table records 440,000 or so clones, around 90% of them present only once. V lost 3 bases, J lost 2 bases, and 12 bases lay in between. The CDR3 is 15 amino acids. The germline V gene has CDR1 LNHDA and CDR2 SQIVND (reference sequence).

The source is a person aged 18-60 years who received the Ad26.COV2.S COVID-19 vaccine or a placebo. The source was peripheral blood, collected in a trial of Ad26.COV2.S vaccine versus placebo. This sequence joins TRBV19 and TRBJ2-3; possible D gene TRBD1, 5 bases. CDR3 amino acids: CASSMMSGPTDTQYF. In nucleotides, the CDR3 is TGTGCCAGTAGTATGATGTCAGGGCCCACAGATACGCAGTATTTT. The full variable domain, with the rest looked up from reference TRBV19 and TRBJ2-3, is DGGITQSPKYLFRKEGQNVTLSCEQNLNHDAMYWYRQDPGQGLRLIYYSQIVNDFQKGDIAEGYSVSREKKESFPLTVTSAQKNPTAFYLCASSMMSGPTDTQYFGPGTRLTVL.